This is a list of T cell receptor beta chains from one sample in a study of shared clonotypes between healthy human individuals. The repertoire was sequenced with immunoSEQ multiplex PCR; TCRdb's copy has only in-frame clones and lacks some. The sample records under 1,100,000 clones, around four fifths being singletons. The sequenced material came from memory CD4+ T cells sorted from blood. Source of these receptors: a man younger than 35 in good health. Both conserved end residues are part of each CDR3. The order of the fields is CDR3 protein, J gene, V gene, CDR3 length.

CASSRSTGNNAGNEQFF,TRBJ2-1,TRBV5-1,17
CASSGTGAYEQYF,TRBJ2-7,TRBV2,13
CASSLTGLAGGHEQFF,TRBJ2-1,TRBV27,16
CASSQDLDEGRDNEQFF,TRBJ2-1,TRBV4-1,17
CASRRGGSYEQYF,TRBJ2-7,TRBV6-6,13
CASSYSSGREQFF,TRBJ2-1,TRBV6-5,13
CASSFSQRNTEAFF,TRBJ1-1,TRBV7-2,14
CASSLRDGGANSNYGYTF,TRBJ1-2,TRBV5-5,18
CASSSFQFSSYNEQFF,TRBJ2-1,TRBV11-2,16
CASSRERAGTYEQYF,TRBJ2-7,TRBV11-2,15
CASAYSGGSNQPQHF,TRBJ1-5,TRBV27,15
CASSLSISSGPVLSLHF,TRBJ1-6,TRBV27,17
CASSESRVYGYTF,TRBJ1-2,TRBV6-1,13
CASSPGARTEGYTF,TRBJ1-2,TRBV13,14
CASSRLSGGQETQYF,TRBJ2-5,TRBV14,15
CASSARDLLADTQYF,TRBJ2-3,TRBV7-8,15
CASSQERYRDSGANVLTF,TRBJ2-6,TRBV4-1,18
CASSVLWTGGFPSTDTQYF,TRBJ2-3,TRBV6-1,19
CASSSGATSYNEQFF,TRBJ2-1,TRBV11-3,15
CASSPREGMTGYTF,TRBJ1-2,TRBV18,14
CASSETGGNDEQFF,TRBJ2-1,TRBV6-1,14
CASSLAARVGDTQYF,TRBJ2-3,TRBV5-1,15
CASSLERELFF,TRBJ2-2,TRBV5-1,11
CASSLKTGGEQYF,TRBJ2-7,TRBV7-3,13
CASSNLAGGLYEQYF,TRBJ2-7,TRBV19,15
CASSYISGSNEQYF,TRBJ2-7,TRBV6-5,14
CARNLGVGKLYTF,TRBJ1-2,TRBV21-1,13
CASIGFDEQYF,TRBJ2-7,TRBV6-6,11
CASSRWDRGTGTSGDRSYNEQFF,TRBJ2-1,TRBV19,23
CASSPYAPSQALEQYF,TRBJ2-7,TRBV4-1,16
CASTGTSTDTQYF,TRBJ2-3,TRBV19,13
CASSPGSATNEKLFF,TRBJ1-4,TRBV5-1,15
CASKDTLTSGELFF,TRBJ2-2,TRBV19,14
CSVDGGGHEQYF,TRBJ2-7,TRBV29-1,12
CASRSSGLSSYEQYF,TRBJ2-7,TRBV6-5,15
CASSSRQGVNGELFF,TRBJ2-2,TRBV7-2,15
CASSILTGTSGRGDTQYF,TRBJ2-3,TRBV7-2,18
CASSIGGTSGETQYF,TRBJ2-5,TRBV19,15
CASSVASLAVTNEQFF,TRBJ2-1,TRBV9,16
CATSREAGGRNYGYTF,TRBJ1-2,TRBV15,16
CASSWGTANTEAFF,TRBJ1-1,TRBV7-2,14
CASSYSAGGTDTQYF,TRBJ2-3,TRBV6-6,15
CSVRTGSTNEKLFF,TRBJ1-4,TRBV29-1,14
CASSLGLAGAQETQYF,TRBJ2-5,TRBV5-4,16
CAISEGGQDYGYTF,TRBJ1-2,TRBV10-3,14